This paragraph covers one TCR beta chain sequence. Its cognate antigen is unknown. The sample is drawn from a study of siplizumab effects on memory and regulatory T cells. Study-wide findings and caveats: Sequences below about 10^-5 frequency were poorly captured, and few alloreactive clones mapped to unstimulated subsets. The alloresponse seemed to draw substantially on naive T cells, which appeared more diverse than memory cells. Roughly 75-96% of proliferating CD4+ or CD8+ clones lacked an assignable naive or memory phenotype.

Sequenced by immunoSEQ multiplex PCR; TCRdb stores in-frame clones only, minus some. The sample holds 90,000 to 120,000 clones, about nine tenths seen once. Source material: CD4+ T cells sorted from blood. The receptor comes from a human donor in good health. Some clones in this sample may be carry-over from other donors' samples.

The CDR3 coding sequence is TGTGCCAGCAGTTTAAGGACATCAACCCGCAGCTCTAATAACATTCAGTACTTC. Its translation: CASSLRTSTRSSNNIQYF. This chain joins TRBV28 and TRBJ2-4, with a tentative D call TRBD1 (5 bases). Trimming left V 2 bases short and J 7 bases short, with 24 bases between. CDR1 is MDHEN and CDR2 is SYDVKM in the germline V gene. The CDR3 spans 18 residues. The complete variable domain, with remaining parts taken from reference TRBV28 and TRBJ2-4, reads DVKVTQSSRYLVKRTGEKVFLECVQDMDHENMFWYRQDPGLGLRLIYFSYDVKMKEKGDIPEGYSVSREKKERFSLILESASTNQTSMYLCASSLRTSTRSSNNIQYFGAGTRLSVL.